The subject of this entry is one TCR beta chain. The antigen is unknown. These data are taken from a study of T cell responses to AZD1222 COVID-19 vaccine. The germline gives CDR1 ENHRY, CDR2 SYGVKD. CDR3 size: 13 residues. V was clipped by 8 bases and J by 5 bases; unmatched bases: 7. Libraries were prepared by immunoSEQ multiplex PCR; TCRdb keeps only in-frame clonotypes and omits some of them. Seen here are just over 60,000 clones, more than 70% observed once, and the top ten hold over 12%. Study-wide results and limits: Two AZD1222 doses significantly raised spike-specific TCR breadth and depth over controls. Reportedly, nearly half of unique spike TCRs recognized epitopes outside B.1.351/B.1.1.7 mutations. Donors in the cohort were predominantly white British and more often female, and clonal diversity was possibly underestimated.

This rearrangement joins TRBV10-3 to TRBJ2-7; TRBD2 matches 9 bases. This TCR was recovered from an adult in good health. The sample here was peripheral blood, taken on day 0 of AZD1222 vaccination. CDR3: CAIGQRGVHEQYF. CDR3 sequence (DNA): TGTGCCATCGGACAGCGGGGGGTACACGAGCAGTACTTC.